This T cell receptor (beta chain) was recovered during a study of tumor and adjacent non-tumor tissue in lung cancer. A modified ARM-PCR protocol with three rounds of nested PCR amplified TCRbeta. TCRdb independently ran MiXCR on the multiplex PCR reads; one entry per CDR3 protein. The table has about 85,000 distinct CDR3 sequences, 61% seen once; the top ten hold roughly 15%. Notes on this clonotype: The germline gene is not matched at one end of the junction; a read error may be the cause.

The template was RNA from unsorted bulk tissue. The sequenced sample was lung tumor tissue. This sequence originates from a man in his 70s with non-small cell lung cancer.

CDR3 in DNA: TGTGGCAACGGCCCAGGCTTGGGAGAGACCCAGTACTTT. This translates into CGNGPGLGETQYF. V usage is TRBV11-3 and J usage is TRBJ2-5; D possibly corresponds to TRBD2 (5 bases). Germline V gives CDR1 SGHNT, CDR2 YENEEA. The CDR3 covers 13 residues.